One and the same sample provided the 6 T cell receptor beta chains below, sequenced in a study of OX40 agonist ivuxolimab in advanced cancers. Some clones are missing from TCRdb's copy, which holds only in-frame ones; the method was immunoSEQ multiplex PCR. This table holds around 3,600 clones, over 70% found once. Source: CD4+ or CD8+ T cells sorted from blood, taken in a trial of the OX40 agonist ivuxolimab. These receptors were taken from an adult with an advanced solid tumor such as melanoma, head and neck, liver or kidney cancer.

The rearrangement links TRBV11-2 to TRBJ2-3, with 15 bases fitting TRBD2. J was trimmed by 4 bases and V by 5 bases; bases with no gene match: 4. Germline V gene lookup returns CDR1 SGHAT and CDR2 FQNNGV. The CDR3 runs to 16 residues. CDR3 DNA sequence: TGTGCCAGCAGCCTTGGACTAGCGGGGGGGTCAGATACGCAGTATTTT. Its protein is CASSLGLAGGSDTQYF.

This chain connects TRBV5-1 to TRBJ2-1; 8 bases are shared with TRBD1. Germline V gene data show CDR1 as SGHRS and CDR2 as YFSETQ. Unmatched junction bases numbered 10, after V lost 4 bases and J lost 7 bases. CDR3 size: 15 residues. The CDR3 nucleotides are TGCGCCAGCAGCGATCCGGGACAGGCACTGAATGAGCAGTTCTTC. Translated, it gives CASSDPGQALNEQFF.

This clone came up once. The genes are TRBV6-1 and TRBJ2-7; no clear D gene. CDR3 length: 13 amino acids. The V end lost 3 bases, the J end lost 0 bases, and 6 bases lay between the germline ends. Germline V gene sequence: CDR1 MNHNS, CDR2 SASEGT. The CDR3 protein is CASSESYSYEQYF. The CDR3 DNA is TGTGCCAGCAGTGAGAGTTACTCCTACGAGCAGTACTTC.

This rearrangement joins TRBV28 to TRBJ1-6, with D perhaps matching TRBD1 (6 bases). The germline V gene encodes CDR1 MDHEN and CDR2 SYDVKM. Deletions cut 6 bases from V and 0 bases from J, with 15 bases between. The length of the CDR3 is 17 residues. CDR3 bases: TGTGCCAGCAGGAAACAGGGTGGGCCCTCCTATAATTCACCCCTCCACTTT. Its translation is CASRKQGGPSYNSPLHF.

By share, this clone ranks as hyperexpanded. The chain couples TRBV7-9 to TRBJ1-2; D is ambiguous. The V and J ends lost 5 bases and 6 bases respectively, with 13 bases between them. The CDR3 loop spans 13 amino acids. In germline, CDR1 is SEHNR, CDR2 FQNEAQ (reference sequence). The CDR3 DNA reads as TGTGCCAGCAGCCCCAGCGTAGTCGATGGCTACACCTTC. Protein product: CASSPSVVDGYTF.

This chain links TRBV7-9 with TRBJ2-7, with a tentative D call TRBD1 (5 bases). In germline, CDR1 is SEHNR, CDR2 FQNEAQ (reference sequence). Trimming removed 1 base at V and 5 bases at J, with 9 bases between. The CDR3 consists of 13 residues. The CDR3 loop reads CASSLGLGDEQYF. In DNA, the CDR3 is TGTGCCAGCAGCTTAGGTTTAGGGGACGAGCAGTACTTC. Drawing the rest from reference TRBV7-9 and TRBJ2-7, the complete variable domain is DTGVSQNPRHKITKRGQNVTFRCDPISEHNRLYWYRQTLGQGPEFLTYFQNEAQLEKSRLLSDRFSAERPKGSFSTLEIQRTEQGDSAMYLCASSLGLGDEQYFGPGTRLTVT.